The rows below give T cell receptor beta chains drawn from one sample of a study of siplizumab effects on memory and regulatory T cells. Some clones are missing from TCRdb's copy, which holds only in-frame ones; the method was immunoSEQ multiplex PCR. The sample carries 45,000 to 50,000 clones, approximately 84% recorded once. Sequences were obtained from naive CD8+ T cells sorted from blood. These receptor sequences come from a human donor in good health. Each CDR3 is given with its conserved first and last residue. The order of the fields is clone size, V gene, J gene, D gene, CDR3 protein, CDR3 DNA. D genes are given only for firm matches. Size values are once, few and many counts, or a class for expanded clones, and some rows have none.

NA,TRBV9,TRBJ2-2,NA,CASSATAGELFF,TGTGCCAGCAGCGCGACAGCCGGGGAGCTGTTTTTT
NA,TRBV6-5,TRBJ1-2,NA,CASSYGAGADGYTF,TGTGCCAGCAGTTATGGGGCAGGGGCAGATGGCTACACCTTC
NA,TRBV27,TRBJ1-1,NA,CASSPGQGWAEAFF,TGTGCCAGCAGTCCCGGGCAGGGGTGGGCTGAAGCTTTCTTT
NA,TRBV2,TRBJ1-5,NA,CASRGYSNQPQHF,TGTGCCAGCAGGGGCTATAGCAATCAGCCCCAGCATTTT
NA,TRBV28,TRBJ2-1,NA,CATLSGSYNEQFF,TGTGCCACCCTGTCGGGCTCCTACAATGAGCAGTTCTTC
NA,TRBV19,TRBJ1-1,NA,CAIDGGTEAFF,TGTGCCATCGATGGGGGGACTGAAGCTTTCTTT
NA,TRBV7-8,TRBJ1-1,NA,CASSPLGGNTEAFF,TGTGCCAGCAGCCCCCTGGGGGGAAACACTGAAGCTTTCTTT
NA,TRBV6-1,TRBJ2-1,NA,CASSEFGNEQFF,TGTGCCAGCAGTGAATTCGGCAATGAGCAGTTCTTC
NA,TRBV2,TRBJ1-5,NA,CASTMGARAVSNQPQHF,TGTGCCAGCACGATGGGGGCTCGGGCCGTTAGCAATCAGCCCCAGCATTTT
once,TRBV5-5,TRBJ2-7,TRBD1,CASSLAGQGNYEQYF,TGTGCCAGCAGCTTGGCGGGACAGGGGAACTACGAGCAGTACTTC
NA,TRBV4-2,TRBJ2-7,NA,CASSPIEGAYEQYF,TGTGCCAGCAGCCCAATTGAGGGAGCCTACGAGCAGTACTTC
once,TRBV29-1,TRBJ2-6,NA,CSVLGTNSGANVLTF,TGCAGCGTTCTGGGGACGAACTCTGGGGCCAACGTCCTGACTTTC
once,TRBV9,TRBJ2-5,NA,CASSASGAETQYF,TGTGCCAGCAGCGCAAGTGGCGCGGAGACCCAGTACTTC
once,TRBV9,TRBJ2-5,TRBD2,CASRPGRGDSSKTQYF,TGTGCCAGCAGACCCGGACGGGGGGATAGCTCTAAGACCCAGTACTTC
once,TRBV2,TRBJ2-7,NA,CASLGSGSSYEQYF,TGTGCCAGCCTAGGAAGCGGATCTTCCTACGAGCAGTACTTC
NA,TRBV6-5,TRBJ1-1,NA,CASSYGGPEAFF,TGTGCCAGCAGTTACGGGGGGCCTGAAGCTTTCTTT
NA,TRBV10-1,TRBJ2-7,TRBD1,CASSRQGEGYEQYF,TGCGCCAGCAGTCGACAGGGGGAAGGCTACGAGCAGTACTTC
NA,TRBV2,TRBJ2-7,NA,CASTKTTPAGSYEQYF,TGTGCCAGCACCAAAACAACTCCAGCAGGATCCTACGAGCAGTACTTC
NA,TRBV6-5,TRBJ2-5,TRBD2,CASRPGLALWETQYF,TGTGCCAGCAGGCCGGGACTAGCGCTGTGGGAGACCCAGTACTTC
NA,TRBV10-2,TRBJ2-4,NA,CASSAGVAKNIQYF,TGCGCCAGCAGTGCGGGAGTAGCCAAAAACATTCAGTACTTC
NA,TRBV5-5,TRBJ2-7,NA,CASSFIKDYEQYF,TGTGCCAGCAGCTTCATAAAGGATTACGAGCAGTACTTC
NA,TRBV6-1,TRBJ1-2,NA,CASSEVSNYGYTF,TGTGCCAGCAGTGAAGTCTCTAACTATGGCTACACCTTC
NA,TRBV5-1,TRBJ1-1,NA,CASSFMNTEAFF,TGCGCCAGCAGCTTCATGAACACTGAAGCTTTCTTT
once,TRBV11-2,TRBJ2-1,NA,CASSSHSYNEQFF,TGTGCCAGCAGCTCCCACTCCTACAATGAGCAGTTCTTC
few,TRBV11-2,TRBJ1-2,NA,CASSSRGGYTF,TGTGCCAGCAGCTCAAGGGGTGGCTACACCTTC
NA,TRBV4-1,TRBJ1-5,NA,CASSQGPGDSNQPQHF,TGCGCCAGCAGCCAAGGGCCAGGGGATAGCAATCAGCCCCAGCATTTT
NA,TRBV18,TRBJ2-2,TRBD2,CASSPLSSGDTGELFF,TGTGCCAGCTCACCACTTTCTAGCGGAGACACCGGGGAGCTGTTTTTT
once,TRBV5-6,TRBJ2-7,NA,CASSFGNYEQYF,TGTGCCAGCAGCTTTGGCAACTACGAGCAGTACTTC
NA,TRBV9,TRBJ2-7,TRBD1,CASSVAGQGSEQYF,TGTGCCAGCAGCGTAGCCGGACAGGGATCCGAGCAGTACTTC
NA,TRBV10-3,TRBJ1-5,NA,CAISATLPGRNQPQHF,TGTGCCATCAGTGCCACACTCCCGGGACGAAATCAGCCCCAGCATTTT
NA,TRBV27,TRBJ2-1,TRBD2,CASNYGGAGNEQFF,TGTGCCAGCAATTACGGGGGGGCCGGAAATGAGCAGTTCTTC
few,TRBV6-5,TRBJ2-7,TRBD2,CASSTLAGGSDEQYF,TGTGCCAGCAGTACCCTGGCGGGGGGGTCCGACGAGCAGTACTTC
NA,TRBV27,TRBJ1-3,TRBD1,CASSPQGAGNTIYF,TGTGCCAGCAGTCCACAGGGGGCTGGAAACACCATATATTTT
NA,TRBV5-1,TRBJ1-3,NA,CASSLGRVIGNTIYF,TGCGCCAGCAGCTTGGGTAGGGTGATCGGAAACACCATATATTTT
NA,TRBV6-1,TRBJ2-7,TRBD2,CASSQTSGGYEQYF,TGTGCCAGCAGTCAGACTAGCGGGGGTTACGAGCAGTACTTC
NA,TRBV19,TRBJ1-1,TRBD1,CACSPPGGWDTEAFF,TGTGCCTGCTCCCCCCCAGGGGGCTGGGACACTGAAGCTTTCTTT